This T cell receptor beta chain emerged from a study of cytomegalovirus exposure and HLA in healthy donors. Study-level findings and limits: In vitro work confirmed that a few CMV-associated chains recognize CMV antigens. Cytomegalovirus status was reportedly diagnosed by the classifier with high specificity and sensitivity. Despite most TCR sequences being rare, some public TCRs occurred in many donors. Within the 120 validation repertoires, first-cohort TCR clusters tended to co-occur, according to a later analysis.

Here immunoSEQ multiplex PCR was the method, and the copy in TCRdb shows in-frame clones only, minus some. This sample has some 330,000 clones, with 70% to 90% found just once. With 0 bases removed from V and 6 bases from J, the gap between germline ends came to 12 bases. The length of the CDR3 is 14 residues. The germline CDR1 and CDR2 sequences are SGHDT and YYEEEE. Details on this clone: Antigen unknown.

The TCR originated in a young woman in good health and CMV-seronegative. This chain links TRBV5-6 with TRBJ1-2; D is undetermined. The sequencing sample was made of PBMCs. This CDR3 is CASSLGGRTDGYTF. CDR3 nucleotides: TGTGCCAGCAGCTTGGGTGGGCGAACGGATGGCTACACCTTC.